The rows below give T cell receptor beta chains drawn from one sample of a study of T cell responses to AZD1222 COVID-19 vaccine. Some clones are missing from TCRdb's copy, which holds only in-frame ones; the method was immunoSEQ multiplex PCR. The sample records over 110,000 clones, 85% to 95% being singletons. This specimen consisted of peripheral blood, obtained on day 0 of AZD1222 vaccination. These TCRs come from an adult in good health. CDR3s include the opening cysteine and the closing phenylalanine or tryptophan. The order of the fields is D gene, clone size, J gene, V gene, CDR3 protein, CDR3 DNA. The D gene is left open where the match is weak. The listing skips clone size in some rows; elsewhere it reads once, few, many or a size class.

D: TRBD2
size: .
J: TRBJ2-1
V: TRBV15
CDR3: CATSRDSGGNYNEQFF
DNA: TGTGCCACCAGCAGAGATAGCGGGGGGAATTACAATGAGCAGTTCTTC

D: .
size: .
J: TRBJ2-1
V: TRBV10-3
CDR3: CAISDRVAPYNEQFF
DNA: TGTGCCATCAGTGATAGAGTAGCACCCTACAATGAGCAGTTCTTC

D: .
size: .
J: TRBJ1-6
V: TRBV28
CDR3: CASSLGVSPLHF
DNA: TGTGCCAGCAGTTTAGGGGTTTCACCCCTCCACTTT

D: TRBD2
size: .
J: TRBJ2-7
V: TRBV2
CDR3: CASSGLGGGYEQYF
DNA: TGTGCCAGCTCTGGTTTGGGCGGGGGATACGAGCAGTACTTC

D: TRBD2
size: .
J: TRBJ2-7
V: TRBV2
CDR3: CASSVGRNYEQYF
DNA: TGTGCCAGCAGTGTCGGGAGGAACTACGAGCAGTACTTC

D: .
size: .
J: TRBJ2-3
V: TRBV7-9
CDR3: CASSVTGPQDTQYF
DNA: TGTGCCAGCAGCGTGACAGGACCCCAGGATACGCAGTATTTT

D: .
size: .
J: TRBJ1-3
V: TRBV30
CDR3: CAWSGLSGNTIYF
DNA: TGTGCCTGGAGTGGACTCTCTGGAAACACCATATATTTT

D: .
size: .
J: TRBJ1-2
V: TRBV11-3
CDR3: CASSLGLDGGYGYTF
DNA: TGTGCCAGCAGCTTAGGTTTAGACGGCGGCTATGGCTACACCTTC

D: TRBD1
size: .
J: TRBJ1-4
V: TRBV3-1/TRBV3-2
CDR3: CASSQVVGGATNEKLFF
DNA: TGTGCCAGCAGCCAAGTTGTAGGGGGCGCAACTAATGAAAAACTGTTTTTT

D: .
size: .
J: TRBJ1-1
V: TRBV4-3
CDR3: CASSHQGLGTEAFF
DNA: TGCGCCAGCAGCCATCAGGGATTAGGCACTGAAGCTTTCTTT

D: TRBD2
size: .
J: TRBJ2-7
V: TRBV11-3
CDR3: CASSLRGGASGIYEQYF
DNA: TGTGCCAGCAGCTTGCGAGGGGGGGCTAGCGGGATTTACGAGCAGTACTTC

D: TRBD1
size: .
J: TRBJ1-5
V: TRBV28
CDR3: CASRPLGTGLYQPQHF
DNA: TGTGCCAGCAGACCCCTCGGGACAGGGCTATATCAGCCCCAGCATTTT

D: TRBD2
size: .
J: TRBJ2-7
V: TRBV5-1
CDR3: CASTREGSGNYEQYF
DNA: TGCGCCAGCACCCGAGAGGGTAGCGGGAATTACGAGCAGTACTTC

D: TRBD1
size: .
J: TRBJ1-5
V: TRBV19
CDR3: CASGQGSRSPQHF
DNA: TGTGCCAGTGGACAGGGGAGTAGGTCTCCCCAGCATTTT

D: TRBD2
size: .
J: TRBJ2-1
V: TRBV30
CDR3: CAWSVSTSGGYRDEQFF
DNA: TGTGCCTGGAGTGTATCTACTAGCGGGGGTTATAGGGATGAGCAGTTCTTC

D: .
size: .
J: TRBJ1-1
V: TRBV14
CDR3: CASSPPGTYTEAFF
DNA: TGTGCCAGCAGCCCCCCTGGGACCTACACTGAAGCTTTCTTT

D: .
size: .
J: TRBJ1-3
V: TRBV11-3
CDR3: CASSFDSGNTIYF
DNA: TGTGCCAGCAGCTTCGACTCTGGAAACACCATATATTTT

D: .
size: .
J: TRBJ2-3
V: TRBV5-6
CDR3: CASSLDVTRNTDTQYF
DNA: TGTGCCAGCAGCCTGGATGTCACCCGAAACACAGATACGCAGTATTTT

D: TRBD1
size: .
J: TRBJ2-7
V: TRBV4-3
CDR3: CASSQEGGQGYEQYF
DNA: TGCGCCAGCAGCCAAGAGGGGGGACAGGGGTACGAGCAGTACTTC

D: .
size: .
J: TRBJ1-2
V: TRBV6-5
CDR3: CASRGGGYGYTF
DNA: TGTGCCAGCAGAGGCGGGGGCTATGGCTACACCTTC

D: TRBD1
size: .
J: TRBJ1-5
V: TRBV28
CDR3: CASSLPGQGDYSNQPQHF
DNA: TGTGCCAGCAGCCTCCCCGGACAGGGGGATTATAGCAATCAGCCCCAGCATTTT

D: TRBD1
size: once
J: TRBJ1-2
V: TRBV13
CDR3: CASSFTGGYDGYTF
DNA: TGTGCCAGCAGCTTTACAGGGGGGTACGATGGCTACACCTTC

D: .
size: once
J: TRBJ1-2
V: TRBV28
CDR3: CASTSPPGTRDYTF
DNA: TGTGCCAGCACTTCCCCCCCCGGGACCAGGGACTACACCTTC

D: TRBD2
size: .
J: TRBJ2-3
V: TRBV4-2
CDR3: CASSRSSGGAADTQYF
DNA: TGTGCCAGCAGCCGGTCGAGCGGGGGGGCCGCAGATACGCAGTATTTT

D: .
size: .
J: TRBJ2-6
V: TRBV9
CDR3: CASGENLDSGANVLTF
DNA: TGTGCCAGCGGAGAAAACTTGGACTCTGGGGCCAACGTCCTGACTTTC

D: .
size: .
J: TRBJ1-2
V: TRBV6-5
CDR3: CASSYSTHWIGYTF
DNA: TGTGCCAGCAGTTACTCGACACATTGGATCGGCTACACCTTC

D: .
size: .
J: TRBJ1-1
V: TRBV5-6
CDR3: CASGRGDTEAFF
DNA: TGTGCCAGCGGACGAGGGGACACTGAAGCTTTCTTT

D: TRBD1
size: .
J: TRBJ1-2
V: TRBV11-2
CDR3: CASSSTGGYGYTF
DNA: TGTGCCAGCAGCTCCACAGGGGGCTATGGCTACACCTTC

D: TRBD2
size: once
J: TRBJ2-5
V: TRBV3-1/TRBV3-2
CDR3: CASSPPPWTSGGWETQYF
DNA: TGTGCCAGCAGCCCGCCCCCGTGGACTAGCGGGGGGTGGGAGACCCAGTACTTC

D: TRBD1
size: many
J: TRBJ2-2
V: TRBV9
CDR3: CASSVAGQGAGGELFF
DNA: TGTGCCAGCAGCGTAGCAGGACAGGGGGCCGGCGGGGAGCTGTTTTTT

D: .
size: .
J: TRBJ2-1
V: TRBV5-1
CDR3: CASGSYNEQFF
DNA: TGCGCCAGCGGCTCCTACAATGAGCAGTTCTTC

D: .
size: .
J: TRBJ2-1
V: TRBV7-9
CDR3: CASSLVGGVSSYNEQFF
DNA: TGTGCCAGCAGCTTAGTCGGGGGCGTAAGCTCCTACAATGAGCAGTTCTTC

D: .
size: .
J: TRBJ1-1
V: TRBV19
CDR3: CASSIHAGEGAEAFF
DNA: TGTGCCAGTAGTATACATGCAGGGGAGGGGGCTGAAGCTTTCTTT

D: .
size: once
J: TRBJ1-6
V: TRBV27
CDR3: CASSLSRQGGNSPLHF
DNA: TGTGCCAGCAGTTTATCGCGGCAGGGCGGGAATTCACCCCTCCACTTT

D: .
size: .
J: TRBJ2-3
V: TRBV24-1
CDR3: CATSDLRDNTDTQYF
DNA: TGTGCCACCAGTGATTTGCGGGACAACACAGATACGCAGTATTTT

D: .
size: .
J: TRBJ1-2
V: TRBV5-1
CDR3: CASKQHEGYGYTF
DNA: TGCGCCAGCAAGCAGCACGAGGGGTATGGCTACACCTTC

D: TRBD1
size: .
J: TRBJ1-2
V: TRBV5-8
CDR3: CASHRGLDYGYTF
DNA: TGTGCCAGCCACAGGGGGCTGGACTATGGCTACACCTTC

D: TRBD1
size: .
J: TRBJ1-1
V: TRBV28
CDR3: CASSLLNRGTFF
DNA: TGTGCCAGCAGTTTATTAAACAGGGGGACTTTCTTT

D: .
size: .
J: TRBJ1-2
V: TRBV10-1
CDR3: CASSAAASYGYTF
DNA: TGCGCCAGCAGTGCAGCGGCGTCCTATGGCTACACCTTC

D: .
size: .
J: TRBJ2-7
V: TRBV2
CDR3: CASRKGEEQYF
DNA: TGTGCCAGCAGGAAGGGCGAGGAGCAGTACTTC

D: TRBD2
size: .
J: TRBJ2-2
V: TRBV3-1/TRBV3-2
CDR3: CASSLSGGNTGELFF
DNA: TGTGCCAGCAGCCTTAGCGGGGGGAACACCGGGGAGCTGTTTTTT

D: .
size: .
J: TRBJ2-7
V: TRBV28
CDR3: CASSQGPQVGLGYF
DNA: TGTGCCAGCAGTCAGGGGCCTCAAGTAGGCCTTGGGTACTTC

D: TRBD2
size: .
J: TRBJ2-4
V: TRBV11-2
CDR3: CASSLGSGGTKLAKNIQYF
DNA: TGTGCCAGCAGCTTAGGGAGCGGGGGGACTAAGCTAGCCAAAAACATTCAGTACTTC

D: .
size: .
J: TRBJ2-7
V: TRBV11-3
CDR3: CASTSLPYEQYF
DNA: TGTGCCAGTACTTCCCTGCCCTACGAGCAGTACTTC

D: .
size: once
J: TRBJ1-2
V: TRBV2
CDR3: CASSDPMRCTF
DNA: TGTGCCAGCAGTGATCCGATGAGATGCACCTTC

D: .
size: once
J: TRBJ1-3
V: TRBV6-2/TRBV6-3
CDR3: CASSSGRSSGNTIYF
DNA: TGTGCCAGCAGCTCGGGACGGAGCTCTGGAAACACCATATATTTT

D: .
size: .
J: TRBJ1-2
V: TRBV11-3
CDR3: CASSLVGGIYGYTF
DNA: TGTGCCAGCAGCTTAGTAGGTGGAATCTATGGCTACACCTTC

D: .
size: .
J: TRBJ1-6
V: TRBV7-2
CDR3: CASRGSSSYNSPLHF
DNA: TGTGCCAGCAGGGGTTCTAGCTCCTATAATTCACCCCTCCACTTT